This section outlines one T cell receptor beta chain sequence together with its context. This sample stems from a study of blood T cell repertoires in COVID-19. CDR3 size: 15 residues. The J segment lost 6 bases and the V segment lost 3 bases, leaving 9 bases of the junction unmatched. CDR1 and CDR2 (germline): SGHRS, YFSETQ. Produced via immunoSEQ multiplex PCR; TCRdb's table is partial and in-frame only. The repertoire consists of 380,000 or so clones, with 70% to 90% occurring once and the leading ten covering 1.3%. The gene calls are TRBV5-1 and TRBJ1-2; 9 bases agree with TRBD1. The material sequenced was PBMCs or T cells enriched from blood (not recorded which). This sequence originates from a man between 25 and 39 years old who had recovered from COVID-19. The CDR3 loop reads CASSSPGQGVDGYTF. In nucleotides, the CDR3 is TGCGCCAGCAGCTCGCCGGGACAGGGCGTCGATGGCTACACCTTC.